A selection of T cell receptor beta chains follows, all from one sample in a study of identical twins. One entry per CDR3 protein results from TCRdb running MiXCR on the 5' RACE reads. The sample holds hundreds of thousands of distinct CDR3 sequences, 8.5% to 9% seen once. These data also featured in a second study, about yellow fever vaccine responses in identical twins.

The sample was PBMCs. The receptor source for this set is a woman younger than 30 in good health. CDR3s include the opening cysteine and the closing phenylalanine or tryptophan. D genes are given only for firm matches. Part of the rows lack a size; the others show once, few, many or a class for expanded clones.

D gene	J gene	CDR3 length	clone size	V gene	CDR3 DNA	CDR3 protein
.	TRBJ2-4	14	.	TRBV12-3/TRBV12-4	TGTGCCAGCAGTTTAGGATTGGGGGGAAACATTCAGTACTTC	CASSLGLGGNIQYF
.	TRBJ2-1	14	few	TRBV5-1	TGCGCCAGCAGCTCCGAGCGGACCTACAATGAGCAGTTCTTC	CASSSERTYNEQFF
.	TRBJ2-4	13	many	TRBV29-1	TGCAGCGTTGTATGGGTAGCCAAAAACATTCAGTACTTC	CSVVWVAKNIQYF
TRBD2	TRBJ2-5	15	.	TRBV3-1	TGTGCCAGCAGCCAATCGGGCGGGAGCCAAGAGACCCAGTACTTC	CASSQSGGSQETQYF
TRBD2	TRBJ2-4	18	.	TRBV11-2	TGTGCCAGCAGCTTAGAAGCGGGGGAGATACTAGCCAAAAACATTCAGTACTTC	CASSLEAGEILAKNIQYF
.	TRBJ2-1	15	.	TRBV25-1	TGTGCCAGCAGGACTGGGACTTATTCCTACAATGAGCAGTTCTTC	CASRTGTYSYNEQFF
.	TRBJ1-5	12	many	TRBV28	TGTGCCAGCCATGATAGCAATCAGCCCCAGCATTTT	CASHDSNQPQHF
.	TRBJ2-7	13	many	TRBV20-1	TGCAGTGCGCTTCTTCAGAGCACCTACGAGCAGTACTTC	CSALLQSTYEQYF
TRBD2	TRBJ2-7	16	.	TRBV12-3/TRBV12-4	TGTGCCAGCAGCCTTGAGGCCCGCGGGGGGGTTTACGAGCAGTACTTC	CASSLEARGGVYEQYF
TRBD1	TRBJ2-7	17	.	TRBV7-8	TGTGCCAGCAGCTCCTATTTAGACAGGGCCCTATCCTACGAGCAGTACTTC	CASSSYLDRALSYEQYF
.	TRBJ1-5	13	few	TRBV12-3/TRBV12-4	TGTGCCAGCAGTTTCAATTCGGGTCAGCCCCAGCATTTT	CASSFNSGQPQHF
TRBD2	TRBJ2-5	15	few	TRBV19	TGTGCCAGTAGTATAAAACGGACTAGCGGGAAGACCCAGTACTTC	CASSIKRTSGKTQYF
.	TRBJ2-2	20	many	TRBV4-1	TGCGCCAGCAGCCAAGATGGGTCTGGCGGCGGGACAGTGAACACCGGGGAGCTGTTTTTT	CASSQDGSGGGTVNTGELFF
.	TRBJ2-7	13	few	TRBV2	TGTGCCAGCAGGTTTCGTAGCTCCTACGAGCAGTACTTC	CASRFRSSYEQYF
.	TRBJ2-2	13	many	TRBV29-1	TGCAGCGTTGAGGGGTCTTACACCGGGGAGCTGTTTTTT	CSVEGSYTGELFF
.	TRBJ1-3	13	many	TRBV20-1	TGCAGTGCTAGACAGGAAAAGGGAAACACCATATATTTT	CSARQEKGNTIYF
TRBD1	TRBJ2-3	15	.	TRBV7-9	TGTGCCAGCAGCACCCGACAGGGGGTGAGAGATACGCAGTATTTT	CASSTRQGVRDTQYF
TRBD1	TRBJ2-7	15	many	TRBV11-2	TGTGCCAGCAGACGTTGGACAGGCGTAACCTACGAGCAGTACTTC	CASRRWTGVTYEQYF
.	TRBJ2-3	13	many	TRBV2	TGTGCCGGCCGCCGGGGGGCTAGGGATACGCAGTATTTT	CAGRRGARDTQYF
.	TRBJ2-7	14	.	TRBV3-1	TGTGCCAGCAGCCAAGGGGTCGGGCCTTACGAGCAGTACTTC	CASSQGVGPYEQYF
.	TRBJ2-3	21	few	TRBV7-3	TGTGCCAGCAGCTTAAGGGGAGTCGGAGGAGGAGGGGGCCGTAGCACAGATACGCAGTATTTT	CASSLRGVGGGGGRSTDTQYF
.	TRBJ2-1	17	.	TRBV14	TGTGCCAGCAGCCAAGATCGGGCCCTTTTGCGATACAATGAGCAGTTCTTC	CASSQDRALLRYNEQFF
.	TRBJ2-7	16	few	TRBV3-1	TGTGCCAGCAGCCACAAAAGCGGCCGGGAGTCCTACGAGCAGTACTTC	CASSHKSGRESYEQYF
TRBD2	TRBJ2-3	15	many	TRBV9	TGTGCCAGCAGCGCCATTCTAGCGGCCACAGATACGCAGTATTTT	CASSAILAATDTQYF
.	TRBJ2-7	14	.	TRBV27	TGTGCCAGCAGTCCACCCCGATGGCCCTACGAGCAGTACTTC	CASSPPRWPYEQYF
TRBD2	TRBJ2-3	18	.	TRBV15	TGTGCCACCAGCAGTTTCTCCTTCGGGGCTAGCGGAACAGATACGCAGTATTTT	CATSSFSFGASGTDTQYF
TRBD1	TRBJ1-2	14	few	TRBV12-3/TRBV12-4	TGTGCCAGCAGTTTCCAACAGGGGGCTTTTGGCTACACCTTC	CASSFQQGAFGYTF
.	TRBJ2-7	10	few	TRBV20-1	TGCAGTGCCTCACGCCACGAGCAGTACTTC	CSASRHEQYF
.	TRBJ2-3	10	many	TRBV12-3/TRBV12-4	TGTGCCAGCAGAGACAAGACGCAGTATTTT	CASRDKTQYF
.	TRBJ2-2	10	.	TRBV29-1	TGCAGCGTTGACACCGGGGAGCTGTTTTTT	CSVDTGELFF
TRBD2	TRBJ2-1	17	few	TRBV4-3	TGCGCCAGCAGCCGCGGCGGGCGGGAGGGATTCTACAATGAGCAGTTCTTC	CASSRGGREGFYNEQFF
.	TRBJ1-3	13	.	TRBV20-1	TGCAGTGCTAGAGTAGGGCAGGGAAACACCATATATTTT	CSARVGQGNTIYF
TRBD2	TRBJ2-3	15	few	TRBV12-5	TGTGCTAGTGGTTTGTGGGGGGGAGACACAGATACGCAGTATTTT	CASGLWGGDTDTQYF
.	TRBJ2-2	16	many	TRBV28	TGTGCCAGCAGTCGCCTAGACAAAGGGAGACCCGGGGAGCTGTTTTTT	CASSRLDKGRPGELFF
TRBD1	TRBJ2-2	17	many	TRBV14	TGTGCCAGCAGCGTTTGGACAGGTACCACGAACACCGGGGAGCTGTTTTTT	CASSVWTGTTNTGELFF
TRBD1	TRBJ2-3	18	.	TRBV11-1	TGTGCCAGCAGCTTAAGGCCCGATGGCGGACAGGGACAGGATACGCAGTATTTT	CASSLRPDGGQGQDTQYF
.	TRBJ2-3	16	.	TRBV28	TGTGCCAGCAGTTTATCCCTCCCCTCCAACACAGATACGCAGTATTTT	CASSLSLPSNTDTQYF
TRBD1	TRBJ1-1	13	many	TRBV12-3/TRBV12-4	TGTGCCAGCAGTTTTCGACAGGGAACTGAAGCTTTCTTT	CASSFRQGTEAFF
.	TRBJ1-2	16	.	TRBV7-3	TGTGCCAGCAGCTTGGGGACGTCCCCCGGGGGCTATGGCTACACCTTC	CASSLGTSPGGYGYTF
TRBD2	TRBJ2-5	16	many	TRBV3-1	TGTGCCAGCACCCCTTTGGGCGGGGGATACCAAGAGACCCAGTACTTC	CASTPLGGGYQETQYF
.	TRBJ2-7	14	few	TRBV20-1	TGCAGTGCTAGAAACCGGGACACAACCTACGAGCAGTACTTC	CSARNRDTTYEQYF
TRBD1	TRBJ2-7	14	few	TRBV29-1	TGCAGCGTTGAATTCGGGACAGGGGGCGACGAGCAGTACTTC	CSVEFGTGGDEQYF
.	TRBJ2-7	15	few	TRBV4-2	TGTGCCAGCAGCCAAGATCGAGTGACGTTCTACGAGCAGTACTTC	CASSQDRVTFYEQYF
.	TRBJ2-5	15	few	TRBV10-3	TGTGCCATCAGTGAGGGCAGGGCTAAGCAAGAGACCCAGTACTTC	CAISEGRAKQETQYF
.	TRBJ2-7	14	few	TRBV12-3/TRBV12-4	TGTGCCAGCAGTTTACACGGACAGTGGAACGAGCAGTACTTC	CASSLHGQWNEQYF
.	TRBJ1-1	14	.	TRBV7-2	TGTGCCAGCAGCCCTCCGGGACCGAACACTGAAGCTTTCTTT	CASSPPGPNTEAFF
TRBD2	TRBJ2-5	16	.	TRBV12-3/TRBV12-4	TGTGCCAGCAGCCCGGGGGCCGGGGGGGCGCGGGAGACCCAGTACTTC	CASSPGAGGARETQYF
.	TRBJ2-3	14	few	TRBV27	TGTGCCAGCAGTTTAGCGATGGGAGCGGATACGCAGTATTTT	CASSLAMGADTQYF
TRBD2	TRBJ2-2	17	few	TRBV24-1	TGTGCCACCAGTGACCTAGCGGGAACAGGATTCACCGGGGAGCTGTTTTTT	CATSDLAGTGFTGELFF
.	TRBJ2-7	13	.	TRBV7-2	TGTGCCAGCAGCTTCTCTTGGCAGCGGGAGCAGTACTTC	CASSFSWQREQYF
TRBD2	TRBJ2-2	17	few	TRBV7-7	TGTGCTAGCAGCTCCCCGACTAGCGGGATTTCCACCGGGGAGCTGTTTTTT	CASSSPTSGISTGELFF
TRBD2	TRBJ2-7	15	.	TRBV2	TGTGCCAGCAGGCAGGGGACTAGCGGGAGTAACGAGCAGTACTTC	CASRQGTSGSNEQYF
.	TRBJ2-5	15	few	TRBV3-1	TGTGCCAGCAGCCAGAGGAACGGCCTACAAGAGACCCAGTACTTC	CASSQRNGLQETQYF